This T cell receptor beta chain was captured by sequencing in a study of technical replicates of blood from a handful of donors. Here immunoSEQ multiplex PCR was the method, and the copy in TCRdb shows in-frame clones only, minus some. Among some 80,000 clones, 95% to 98% were seen once, and the ten largest hold about 0.29%. Germline assignment: CDR1 MNHEY and CDR2 SMNVEV (reference sequence). The CDR3 has 13 amino acids. The V end lost 3 bases, the J end lost 4 bases, and 10 bases lay between the germline ends. This chain connects TRBV27 to TRBJ2-7; D is unclear. Sequenced input: T cells isolated from PBMCs. This TCR was sampled from a human donor in good health. In DNA form, the CDR3 reads TGTGCCAGCAGTTTGCGGTGGAAGTACGAGCAGTACTTC. It specifies CASSLRWKYEQYF.